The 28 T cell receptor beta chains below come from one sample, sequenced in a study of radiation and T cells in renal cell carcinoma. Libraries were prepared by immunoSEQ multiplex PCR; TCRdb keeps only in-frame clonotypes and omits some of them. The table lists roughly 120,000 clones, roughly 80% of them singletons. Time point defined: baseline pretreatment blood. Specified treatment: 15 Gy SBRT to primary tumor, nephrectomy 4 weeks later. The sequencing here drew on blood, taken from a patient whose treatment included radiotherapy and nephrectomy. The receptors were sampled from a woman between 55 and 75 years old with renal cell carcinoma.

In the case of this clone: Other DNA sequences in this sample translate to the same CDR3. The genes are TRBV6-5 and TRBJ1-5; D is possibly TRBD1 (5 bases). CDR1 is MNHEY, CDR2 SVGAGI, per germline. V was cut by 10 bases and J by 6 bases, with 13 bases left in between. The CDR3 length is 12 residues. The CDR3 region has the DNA TGTGCCACACGGCAGGGCAGTCAGCCCCAGCATTTT. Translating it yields CATRQGSQPQHF.

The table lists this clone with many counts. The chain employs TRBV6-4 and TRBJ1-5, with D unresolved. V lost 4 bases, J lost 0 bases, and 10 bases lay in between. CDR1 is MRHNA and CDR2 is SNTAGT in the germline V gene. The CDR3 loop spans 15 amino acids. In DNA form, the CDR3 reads TGTGCCAGCAGTGCAAGTAGCGATAGCAATCAGCCCCAGCATTTT. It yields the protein CASSASSDSNQPQHF.

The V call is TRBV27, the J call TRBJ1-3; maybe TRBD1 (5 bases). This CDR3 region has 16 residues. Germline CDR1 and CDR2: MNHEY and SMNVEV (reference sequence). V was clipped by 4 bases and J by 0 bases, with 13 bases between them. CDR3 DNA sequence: TGTGCCAGCAGTTCCAGGGCTATTAGCTCTGGAAACACCATATATTTT. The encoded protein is CASSSRAISSGNTIYF.

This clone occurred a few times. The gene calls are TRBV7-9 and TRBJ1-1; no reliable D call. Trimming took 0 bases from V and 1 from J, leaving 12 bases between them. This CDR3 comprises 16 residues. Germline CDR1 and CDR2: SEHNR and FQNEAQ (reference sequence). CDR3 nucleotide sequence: TGTGCCAGCAGCTTAGCGGTTGCAGAAAGGAACACTGAAGCTTTCTTT. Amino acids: CASSLAVAERNTEAFF.

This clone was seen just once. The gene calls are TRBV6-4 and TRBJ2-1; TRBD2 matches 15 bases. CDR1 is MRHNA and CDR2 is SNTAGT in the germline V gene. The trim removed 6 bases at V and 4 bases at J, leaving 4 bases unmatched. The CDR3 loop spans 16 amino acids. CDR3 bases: TGTGCCAGCAGCAGGACTAGCGGGGGGGCTTACAATGAGCAGTTCTTC. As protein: CASSRTSGGAYNEQFF.

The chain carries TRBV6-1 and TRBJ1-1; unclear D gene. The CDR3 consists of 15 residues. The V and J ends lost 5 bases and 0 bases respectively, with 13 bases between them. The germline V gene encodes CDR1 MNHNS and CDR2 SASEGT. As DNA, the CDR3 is TGTGCCAGCAGTCCCCGGACGGAAATGAACACTGAAGCTTTCTTT. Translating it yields CASSPRTEMNTEAFF.

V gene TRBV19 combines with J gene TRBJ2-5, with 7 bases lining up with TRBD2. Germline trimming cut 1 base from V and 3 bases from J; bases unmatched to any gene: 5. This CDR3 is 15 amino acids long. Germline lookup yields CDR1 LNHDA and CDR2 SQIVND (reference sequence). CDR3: CASSIAVSGEETQYF. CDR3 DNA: TGTGCCAGTAGTATAGCAGTAAGCGGGGAAGAGACCCAGTACTTC.

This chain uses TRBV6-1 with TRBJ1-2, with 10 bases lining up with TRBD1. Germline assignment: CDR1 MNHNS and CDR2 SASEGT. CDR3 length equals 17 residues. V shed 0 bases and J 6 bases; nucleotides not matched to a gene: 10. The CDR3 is CASSEALRQGAYNGYTF. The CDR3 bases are TGTGCCAGCAGTGAAGCGCTTCGACAGGGGGCTTATAATGGCTACACCTTC.

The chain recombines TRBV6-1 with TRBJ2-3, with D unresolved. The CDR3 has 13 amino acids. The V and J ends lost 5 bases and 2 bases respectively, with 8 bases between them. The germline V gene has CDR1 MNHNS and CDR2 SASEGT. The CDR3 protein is CASSPQFTDTQYF. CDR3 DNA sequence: TGTGCCAGCAGTCCACAGTTCACAGATACGCAGTATTTT.

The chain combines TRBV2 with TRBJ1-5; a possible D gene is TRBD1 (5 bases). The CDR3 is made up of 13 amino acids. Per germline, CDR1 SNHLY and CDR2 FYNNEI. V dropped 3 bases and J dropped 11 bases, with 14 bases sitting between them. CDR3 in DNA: TGTGCCAGCAGTGAGGGGGTGTCCTCGGCCCAGCATTTT. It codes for CASSEGVSSAQHF. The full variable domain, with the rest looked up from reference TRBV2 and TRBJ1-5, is EPEVTQTPSHQVTQMGQEVILRCVPISNHLYFYWYRQILGQKVEFLVSFYNNEISEKSEIFDDQFSVERPDGSNFTLKIRSTKLEDSAMYFCASSEGVSSAQHFGDGTRLSIL.

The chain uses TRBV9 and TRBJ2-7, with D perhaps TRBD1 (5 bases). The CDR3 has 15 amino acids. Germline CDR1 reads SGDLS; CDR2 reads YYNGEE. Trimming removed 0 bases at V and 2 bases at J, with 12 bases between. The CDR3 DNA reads TGTGCCAGCAGCGTAGATCCCCAGGGCCCCTACGAGCAGTACTTC. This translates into CASSVDPQGPYEQYF.

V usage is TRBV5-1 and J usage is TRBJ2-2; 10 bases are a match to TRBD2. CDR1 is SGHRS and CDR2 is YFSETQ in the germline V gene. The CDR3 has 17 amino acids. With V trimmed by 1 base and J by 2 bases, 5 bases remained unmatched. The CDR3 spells CASSLRASGGNTGELFF. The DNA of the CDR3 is TGCGCCAGCAGCTTGCGGGCTAGCGGGGGAAACACCGGGGAGCTGTTTTTT.

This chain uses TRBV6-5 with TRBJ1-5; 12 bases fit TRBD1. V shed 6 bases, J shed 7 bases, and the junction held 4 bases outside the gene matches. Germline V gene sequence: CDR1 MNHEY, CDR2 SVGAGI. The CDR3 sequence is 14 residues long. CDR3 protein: CASRGQGAGQPQHF. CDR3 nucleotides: TGTGCCAGCAGGGGACAGGGGGCTGGGCAGCCCCAGCATTTT.

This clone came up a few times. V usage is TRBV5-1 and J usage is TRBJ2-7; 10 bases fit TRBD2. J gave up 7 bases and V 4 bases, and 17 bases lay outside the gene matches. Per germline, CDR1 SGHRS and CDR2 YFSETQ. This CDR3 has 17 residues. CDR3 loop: CASSVPTSGLDWKEQYF. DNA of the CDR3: TGCGCCAGCAGCGTCCCGACTAGCGGGTTGGACTGGAAGGAGCAGTACTTC.

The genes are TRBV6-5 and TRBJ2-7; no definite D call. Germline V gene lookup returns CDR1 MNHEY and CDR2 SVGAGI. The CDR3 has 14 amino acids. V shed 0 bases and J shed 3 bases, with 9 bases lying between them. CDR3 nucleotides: TGTGCCAGCAGTTACTCGCATACAGTCTACGAGCAGTACTTC. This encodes CASSYSHTVYEQYF.

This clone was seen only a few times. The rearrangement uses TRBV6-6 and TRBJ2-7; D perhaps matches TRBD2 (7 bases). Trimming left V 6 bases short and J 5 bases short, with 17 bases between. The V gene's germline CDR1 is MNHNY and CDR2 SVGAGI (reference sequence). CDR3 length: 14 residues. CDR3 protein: CASRPRGGLNEQYF. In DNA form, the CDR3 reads TGTGCCAGCAGGCCAAGGGGGGGGCTGAACGAGCAGTACTTC.

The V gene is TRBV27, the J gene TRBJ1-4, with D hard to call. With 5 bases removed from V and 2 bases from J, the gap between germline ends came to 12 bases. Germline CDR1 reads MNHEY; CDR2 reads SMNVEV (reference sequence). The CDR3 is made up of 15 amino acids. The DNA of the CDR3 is TGTGCCAGCAGTCTAAATGGGGTCACTAATGAAAAACTGTTTTTT. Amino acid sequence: CASSLNGVTNEKLFF.

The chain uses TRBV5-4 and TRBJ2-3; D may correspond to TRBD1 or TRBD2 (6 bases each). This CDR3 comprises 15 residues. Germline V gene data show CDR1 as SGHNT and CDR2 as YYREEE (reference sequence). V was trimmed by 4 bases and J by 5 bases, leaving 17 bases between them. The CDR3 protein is CASSLGGRAGDTQYF. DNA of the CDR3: TGTGCCAGCAGCCTGGGGGGCAGGGCAGGAGATACGCAGTATTTT.

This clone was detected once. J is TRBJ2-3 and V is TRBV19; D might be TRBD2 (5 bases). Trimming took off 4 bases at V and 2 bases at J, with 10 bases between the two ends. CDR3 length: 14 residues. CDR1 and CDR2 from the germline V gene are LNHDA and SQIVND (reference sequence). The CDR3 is CASSSGLSTDTQYF. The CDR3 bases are TGTGCCAGTAGTAGCGGGCTTTCCACAGATACGCAGTATTTT. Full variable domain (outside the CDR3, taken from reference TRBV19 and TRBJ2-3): DGGITQSPKYLFRKEGQNVTLSCEQNLNHDAMYWYRQDPGQGLRLIYYSQIVNDFQKGDIAEGYSVSREKKESFPLTVTSAQKNPTAFYLCASSSGLSTDTQYFGPGTRLTVL.

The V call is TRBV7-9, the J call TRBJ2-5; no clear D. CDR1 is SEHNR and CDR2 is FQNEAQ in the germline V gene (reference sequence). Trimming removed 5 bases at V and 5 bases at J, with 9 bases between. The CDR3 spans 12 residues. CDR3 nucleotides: TGTGCCAGCAGCATACATCGGGAGACCCAGTACTTC. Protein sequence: CASSIHRETQYF.

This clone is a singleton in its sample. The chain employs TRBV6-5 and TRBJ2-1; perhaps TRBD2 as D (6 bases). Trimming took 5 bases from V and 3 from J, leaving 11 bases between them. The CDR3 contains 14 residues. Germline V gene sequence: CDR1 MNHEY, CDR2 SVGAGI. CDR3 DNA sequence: TGTGCCAGCAGTACGGGAGTGATCTACAATGAGCAGTTCTTC. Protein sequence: CASSTGVIYNEQFF.

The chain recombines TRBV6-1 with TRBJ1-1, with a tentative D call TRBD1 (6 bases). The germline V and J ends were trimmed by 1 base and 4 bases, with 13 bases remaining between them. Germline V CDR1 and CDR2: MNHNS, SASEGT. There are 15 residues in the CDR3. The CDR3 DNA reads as TGTGCCAGCAGTGAAGTCCAGGGGAGAGTCACTGAAGCTTTCTTT. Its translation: CASSEVQGRVTEAFF.

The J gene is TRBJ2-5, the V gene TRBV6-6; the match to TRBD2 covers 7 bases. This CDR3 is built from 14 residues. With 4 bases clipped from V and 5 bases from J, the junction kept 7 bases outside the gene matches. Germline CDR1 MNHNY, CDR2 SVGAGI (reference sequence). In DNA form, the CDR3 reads TGTGCCAGCAGTTCCGGGACTATGGAGGAGACCCAGTACTTC. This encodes CASSSGTMEETQYF.

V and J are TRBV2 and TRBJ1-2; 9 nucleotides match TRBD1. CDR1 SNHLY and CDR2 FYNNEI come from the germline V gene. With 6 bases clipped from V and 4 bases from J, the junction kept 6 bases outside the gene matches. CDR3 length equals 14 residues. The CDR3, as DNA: TGTGCCAGCAGGTCGGACAGGGGAGGCTATGGCTACACCTTC. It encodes CASRSDRGGYGYTF.

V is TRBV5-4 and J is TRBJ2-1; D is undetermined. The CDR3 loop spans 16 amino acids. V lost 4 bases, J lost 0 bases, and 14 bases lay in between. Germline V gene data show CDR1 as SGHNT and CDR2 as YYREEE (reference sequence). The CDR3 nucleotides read TGTGCCAGCAGCCCTCTCGAAGGTAGCTCCTACAATGAGCAGTTCTTC. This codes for CASSPLEGSSYNEQFF. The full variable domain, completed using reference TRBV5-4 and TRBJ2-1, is ETGVTQSPTHLIKTRGQQVTLRCSSQSGHNTVSWYQQALGQGPQFIFQYYREEENGRGNFPPRFSGLQFPNYSSELNVNALELDDSALYLCASSPLEGSSYNEQFFGPGTRLTVL.

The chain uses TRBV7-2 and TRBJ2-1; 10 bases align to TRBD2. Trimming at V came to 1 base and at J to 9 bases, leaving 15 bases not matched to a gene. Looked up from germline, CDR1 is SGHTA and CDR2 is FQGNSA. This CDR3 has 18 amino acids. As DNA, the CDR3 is TGTGCCAGCAGCTTAGGAGTAAGGACTAGCGGCCCGACCGCTGAGCAGTTCTTC. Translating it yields CASSLGVRTSGPTAEQFF.

Here the CDR3 reads CASSQIVGRGQASRETQYF. CDR3 coding DNA: TGTGCCAGCAGTCAGATTGTTGGGAGAGGACAGGCCTCGCGGGAGACCCAGTACTTC. J is TRBJ2-5 and V is TRBV5-6; 7 nucleotides align to TRBD1. Looked up from germline, CDR1 is SGHDT and CDR2 is YYEEEE. Germline trimming cut 5 bases from V and 5 bases from J; bases unmatched to any gene: 24. This CDR3 is 19 amino acids long. Combining the CDR3 with reference TRBV5-6 and TRBJ2-5 gives the whole variable domain DAGVTQSPTHLIKTRGQQVTLRCSPKSGHDTVSWYQQALGQGPQFIFQYYEEEERQRGNFPDRFSGHQFPNYSSELNVNALLLGDSALYLCASSQIVGRGQASRETQYFGPGTRLLVL.

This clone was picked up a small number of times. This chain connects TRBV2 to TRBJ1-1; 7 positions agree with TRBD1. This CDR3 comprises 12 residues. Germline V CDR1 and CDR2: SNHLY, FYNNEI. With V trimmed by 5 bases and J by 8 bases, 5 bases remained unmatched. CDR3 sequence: CASSFDREEAFF. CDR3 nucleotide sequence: TGTGCCAGCAGTTTCGACAGGGAAGAAGCTTTCTTT.